This TCR beta chain was captured in a study of OX40 agonist ivuxolimab in advanced cancers. Study-level background: Ivuxolimab was a fully human IgG2 agonistic monoclonal antibody targeting the costimulatory receptor OX40 (CD134). Intravenous ivuxolimab was administered to patients every 2 weeks at six dose levels: 0.01, 0.1, 0.3, 1.5, 3 and 10 mg/kg. Of the 50 to 55 dose-escalation patients, hepatocellular carcinoma was present in about 20, melanoma in approximately 15, renal cell carcinoma in 9 and head and neck cancer in 9. The dose-escalation cohort was roughly 83% male with a mean age of about 60 years, ranging from roughly 20 to 80. Patients were allowed to have had prior anti-PD-1, anti-PD-L1 or anti-CTLA-4 therapy, and 30% to 40% of the dose-escalation patients had previously received checkpoint inhibitors. Three dose-escalation patients achieved partial responses, one with hepatocellular carcinoma and two with cutaneous melanoma. Peripheral TCRbeta sequencing was intended to test whether TCR sequence diversity was altered and clonal T-cell expansion was caused by ivuxolimab. The paper covers the monotherapy dose-escalation part of the phase I ivuxolimab trial, which included N of about 51 patients.

Details on this clone: Its antigen has not been determined. No base quality information exists; no much larger clone differs at one position.

As encoded in the germline V gene (reference sequence), CDR1 is LNHDA while CDR2 is SQIVND. The trim is 3 bases for V and 10 bases for J, with a gap of 7 bases between the germline ends. The CDR3 covers 11 residues, taking in both the cysteine and the phenylalanine. The retained sequence is limited to the CDR3, 33 bases, with the frame set at the first base. Study-wide findings and limitations: After ivuxolimab, more expanded clones were found on average in CD8+ T cells than in CD4+ T cells. Antigen specificity was not determined for the clonally expanded peripheral T cells. In the 0.1-3.0 mg/kg groups, partial responders were among the patients with the lowest normalized peripheral clonal expansion, particularly in CD8+ T cells. At doses from 0.1 to 3.0 mg/kg, clonal expansion was seen in both CD4+ and CD8+ blood T cells between baseline and week 6. Low levels of normalized T-cell clonal expansion were also seen in some patients who did not respond.

Genomic DNA was isolated from the sorted cells so that the TCRbeta CDR3 region could be sequenced. TCRbeta CDR3 regions were sequenced using the immunoSEQ Assay. The table comes from immuneACCESS by way of TCRdb, which keeps in-frame sequences with V and J called. Part of the clones is missing from these tables; in studies checked, under half for an unresolved V gene and the rest for unknown reasons. In all, the sample holds under 55,000 clones, and roughly 91% of those were seen once. The top ten hold approximately 23% of the sample. Patients with autoimmune disease history or receiving systemic immunosuppression were excluded from the trial. Peripheral blood for TCR sequencing was drawn from every dose cohort at baseline, at cycle 4 day 1 and at cycle 7 day 1. The samples were drawn from a first-in-human, open-label, multicenter phase I dose-escalation trial of ivuxolimab. The trial enrolled adults with locally advanced or metastatic head and neck squamous cell, hepatocellular, melanoma or renal cell carcinoma. Before TCR sequencing, CD4+ and CD8+ T cells were separately sorted from peripheral blood.

This TCR came from an adult with an advanced solid tumor such as melanoma, head and neck, liver or kidney cancer. The chain is encoded by TRBV19 joined to TRBJ2-1, with the identity of the D gene unclear. This specimen was CD4+ or CD8+ T cells sorted from blood, taken in a trial of the OX40 agonist ivuxolimab. The sequence in DNA is TGTGCCAGTAGTATTTACCGGGAGCAGTTCTTC. It encodes CASSIYREQFF.